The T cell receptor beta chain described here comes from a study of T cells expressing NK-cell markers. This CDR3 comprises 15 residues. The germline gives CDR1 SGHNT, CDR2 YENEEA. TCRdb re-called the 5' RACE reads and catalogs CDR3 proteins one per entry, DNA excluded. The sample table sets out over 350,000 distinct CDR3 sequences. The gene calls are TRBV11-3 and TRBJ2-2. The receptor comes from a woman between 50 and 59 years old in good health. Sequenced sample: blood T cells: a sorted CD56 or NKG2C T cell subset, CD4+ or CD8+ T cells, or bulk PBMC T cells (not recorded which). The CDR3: CASSFLVGFTGELFF.